This note documents a single T cell receptor beta chain sequence. The CDR3 is 11 residues long. In the original processing: Estimated nucleated cell counts came from reference gene primer amplification. Repertoires were generated with immunoSEQ multiplex PCR, while TCRdb's copy carries only in-frame clones and drops some. Clonal size and the V and J genes are those of that table, whereas D and trimming came from the DNA. The table records about 180,000 clones, approximately 88% of them present only once. This sample was taken from a study of blood T cell repertoires in COVID-19. Study context: Acute and convalescent COVID-19 specimens originated in the United States, Italy and Spain. PBMCs, B-cell-depleted T cells, or T cells provided the cDNA or gDNA that made up the material.

Sequences were obtained from peripheral blood. The TCR was taken from a woman aged 25 to 39 with acute or convalescent COVID-19. The chain joins TRBV12-3 or TRBV12-4 to TRBJ1-2, with a tentative D call TRBD1 (5 bases). Here the CDR3 DNA reads TGTGCGATAAGTAGGGGAATCGGCTACACCTTC. Encoded protein: CAISRGIGYTF.